The clone carrying this T cell receptor (beta chain) showed up many times. Its matching antigen is unknown. These data belong to a study of CD8 T cells in ankylosing spondylitis. Whole-study findings and limits: Characteristic, it appeared, of ankylosing spondylitis blood was a TCR beta motif of eight highly homologous variants.

The V gene's germline CDR1 is DFQATT and CDR2 SNEGSKA (reference sequence). The CDR3 runs 14 residues. Trimming took off 2 bases at V and 1 base at J, with 9 bases between the two ends. Quantitative molecular-barcoded 5'-RACE generated the TCR beta libraries. One entry per CDR3 protein results from TCRdb running MiXCR on the 5' RACE reads. Here the sample spans some 840,000 distinct CDR3 sequences, around 11% being singletons. The J gene is TRBJ1-5, the V gene TRBV20-1, with TRBD1 as a possible D gene (5 bases). The source material was blood, either unsorted or a sorted T cell fraction (not recorded which). The TCR was taken from a male donor with ankylosing spondylitis. For the CDR3, the DNA is TGCAGTGCTAGAATGGCAGGGAGCAATCAGCCCCAGCATTTT. Translated: CSARMAGSNQPQHF.